These T cell receptor beta chains were read from a single sample in a study of T cell responses to AZD1222 COVID-19 vaccine. Only in-frame clones appear in the TCRdb table, and some are missing; sequencing was by immunoSEQ multiplex PCR. The sample carries 150,000 to 200,000 clones, just over 90% recorded once. The sample was peripheral blood, taken on day 0 of AZD1222 vaccination. These receptors originate from an adult in good health. The conserved cysteine and the conserved F or W are not part of the CDR3 here. Each record gives: J gene, V gene, CDR3 length, CDR3 protein.

TRBJ2-2 TRBV3-1/TRBV3-2 14 ASSQTSGVNTGELF
TRBJ2-7 TRBV7-9 12 ASSSRGKWSEQY
TRBJ2-3 TRBV7-9 12 ASSQGLGTDTQY
TRBJ2-3 TRBV6-5 10 ASSYRADTQY
TRBJ1-5 TRBV10-3 13 AIKGGLENNQPQH
TRBJ1-1 TRBV12-3/TRBV12-4 11 ASRRDTNTEAF
TRBJ1-2 TRBV12-3/TRBV12-4 11 ASSFPGGAGYT
TRBJ1-1 TRBV5-1 14 ASSLISGQPGAEAF
TRBJ1-2 TRBV19 13 ASSGGGQQLWGYT
TRBJ1-1 TRBV6-5 10 ASHNSLGLAF
TRBJ1-2 TRBV29-1 9 SVDRGDGYT
TRBJ2-7 TRBV27 12 ASSPRTGGYEQY
TRBJ2-7 TRBV24-1 12 ATSPRTSGRGQY
TRBJ2-2 TRBV10-1 12 ASSGGLATGELF
TRBJ2-1 TRBV5-1 12 ASSESGTRGEQF
TRBJ2-2 TRBV19 14 ASSIEEGQYTGELF
TRBJ2-2 TRBV18 13 ASSPPGGNTGELF
TRBJ2-7 TRBV27 10 ASSSGSYEQY
TRBJ2-1 TRBV7-9 16 ASSLPLGLAGSYNEQF
TRBJ2-1 TRBV28 15 ASSLLNSNRNYNEQF
TRBJ1-2 TRBV7-2 13 ASSSAGQSVYGYT
TRBJ2-7 TRBV7-7 12 ASSQGHKGYEQY
TRBJ2-1 TRBV6-5 13 ASNPGTRNYNEQF
TRBJ2-7 TRBV4-1 14 ASSQEGTRGPYEQY
TRBJ2-5 TRBV7-8 10 ASSLAGGTQY
TRBJ2-3 TRBV30 15 AWSETGLAGGTDTQY
TRBJ2-2 TRBV27 13 ASSSWTGNTGELF
TRBJ1-3 TRBV3-1/TRBV3-2 14 ASSQVRGGSGNTIY
TRBJ1-5 TRBV5-1 12 ASSLDGSNQPQH
TRBJ1-2 TRBV30 11 AWSAVAGGGYT
TRBJ2-4 TRBV10-1 13 ASTPGPENRYIQY
TRBJ1-5 TRBV7-9 13 ASSLEGGETQPQH